This T cell receptor (beta chain) is from a study of CD8 T cells in ankylosing spondylitis. TCRdb itself ran the 5' RACE reads through MiXCR, one entry per CDR3 protein. This sample has about 160,000 distinct CDR3 sequences, with about 16% found just once. The sequence came from a male donor with ankylosing spondylitis or in good health (not recorded which). Specimen: blood, either unsorted or a sorted T cell fraction (not recorded which).

CDR3 DNA: TGTGCCAGCAGCTGGACAGGGTCTAGCACAGATACGCAGTATTTT. This sequence encodes CASSWTGSSTDTQYF. V is TRBV28 and J is TRBJ2-3; TRBD1 matches 8 bases. Germline V lookup: CDR1 MDHEN, CDR2 SYDVKM. The CDR3 loop spans 15 amino acids. J was trimmed by 0 bases and V by 6 bases; bases with no gene match: 5.